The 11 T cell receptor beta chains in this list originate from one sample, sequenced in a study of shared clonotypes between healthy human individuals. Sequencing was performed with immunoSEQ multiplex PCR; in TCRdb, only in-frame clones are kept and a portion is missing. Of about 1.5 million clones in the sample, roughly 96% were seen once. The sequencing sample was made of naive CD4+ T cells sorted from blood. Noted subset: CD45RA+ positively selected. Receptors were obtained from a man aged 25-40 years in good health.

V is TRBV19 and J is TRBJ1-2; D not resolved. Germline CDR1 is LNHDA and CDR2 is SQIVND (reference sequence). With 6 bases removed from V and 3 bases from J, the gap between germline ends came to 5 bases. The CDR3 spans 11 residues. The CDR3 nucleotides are TGTGCCAGTAGGATCCACTATGGCTACACCTTC. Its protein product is CASRIHYGYTF.

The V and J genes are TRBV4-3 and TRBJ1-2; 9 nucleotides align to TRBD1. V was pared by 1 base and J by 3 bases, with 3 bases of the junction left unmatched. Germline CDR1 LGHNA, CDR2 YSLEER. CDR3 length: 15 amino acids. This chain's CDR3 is CASSQGQGVHYGYTF. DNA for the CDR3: TGCGCCAGCAGCCAAGGACAGGGGGTTCACTATGGCTACACCTTC.

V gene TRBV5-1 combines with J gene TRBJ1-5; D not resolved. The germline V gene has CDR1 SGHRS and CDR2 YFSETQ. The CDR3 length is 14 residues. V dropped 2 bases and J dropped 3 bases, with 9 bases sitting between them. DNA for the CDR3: TGCGCCAGCAGCTTCGAGGGTCTCAATCAGCCCCAGCATTTT. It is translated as CASSFEGLNQPQHF. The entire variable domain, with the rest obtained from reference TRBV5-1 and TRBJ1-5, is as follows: KAGVTQTPRYLIKTRGQQVTLSCSPISGHRSVSWYQQTPGQGLQFLFEYFSETQRNKGNFPGRFSGRQFSNSRSEMNVSTLELGDSALYLCASSFEGLNQPQHFGDGTRLSIL.

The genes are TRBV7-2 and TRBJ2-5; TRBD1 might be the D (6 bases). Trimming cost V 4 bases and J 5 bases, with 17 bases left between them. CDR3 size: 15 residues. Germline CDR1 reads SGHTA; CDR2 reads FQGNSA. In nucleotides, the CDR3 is TGTGCCAGCAGCTATGGGGGCGGCTATCTGGAGACCCAGTACTTC. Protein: CASSYGGGYLETQYF.

This CDR3 reads CASSSSAGYEQYF. CDR3 nucleotide sequence: TGTGCCAGCAGCTCGTCGGCCGGCTACGAGCAGTACTTC. V usage is TRBV7-9 and J usage is TRBJ2-7; D remains ambiguous. The CDR3 totals 13 residues. Germline V gene lookup returns CDR1 SEHNR and CDR2 FQNEAQ (reference sequence). Trimming took off 4 bases at V and 3 bases at J, with 10 bases between the two ends.

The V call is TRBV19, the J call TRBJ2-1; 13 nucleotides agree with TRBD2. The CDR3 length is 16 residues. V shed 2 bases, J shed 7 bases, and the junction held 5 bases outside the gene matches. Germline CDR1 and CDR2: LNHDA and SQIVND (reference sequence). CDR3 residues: CASSITSGRASNEQFF. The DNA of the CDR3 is TGTGCCAGTAGTATAACTAGCGGGAGGGCGAGTAATGAGCAGTTCTTC.

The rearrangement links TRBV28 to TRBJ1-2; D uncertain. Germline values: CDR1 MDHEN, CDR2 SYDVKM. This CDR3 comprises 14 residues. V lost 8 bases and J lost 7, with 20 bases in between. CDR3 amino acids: CASGNRGTTGGYTF. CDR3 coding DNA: TGTGCCAGCGGGAACAGAGGAACTACGGGTGGCTACACCTTC.

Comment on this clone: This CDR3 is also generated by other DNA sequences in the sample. The CDR3 region is CASSSGTGNTGELFF. In DNA, the CDR3 is TGCGCCAGCAGCTCCGGGACAGGTAACACCGGGGAGCTGTTTTTT. The V call is TRBV5-1, the J call TRBJ2-2, with 8 bases that match TRBD1. The V gene end was trimmed by 3 bases and the J gene end by 2 bases; junction bases not matched to a gene: 3. From germline, CDR1 is SGHRS and CDR2 YFSETQ. The CDR3 is 15 amino acids.

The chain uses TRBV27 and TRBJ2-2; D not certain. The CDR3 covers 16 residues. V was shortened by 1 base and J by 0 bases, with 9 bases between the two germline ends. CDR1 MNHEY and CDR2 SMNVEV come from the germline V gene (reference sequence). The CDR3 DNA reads TGTGCCAGCAGTTTATGGACCCTGGCGAACACCGGGGAGCTGTTTTTT. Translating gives CASSLWTLANTGELFF.

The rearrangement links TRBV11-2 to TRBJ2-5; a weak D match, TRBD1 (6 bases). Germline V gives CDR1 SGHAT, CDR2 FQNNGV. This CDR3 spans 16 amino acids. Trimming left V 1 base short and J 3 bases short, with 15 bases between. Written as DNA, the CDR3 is TGTGCCAGCAGCTTAGGTCTATCGGCAGGGGAAGAGACCCAGTACTTC. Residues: CASSLGLSAGEETQYF.

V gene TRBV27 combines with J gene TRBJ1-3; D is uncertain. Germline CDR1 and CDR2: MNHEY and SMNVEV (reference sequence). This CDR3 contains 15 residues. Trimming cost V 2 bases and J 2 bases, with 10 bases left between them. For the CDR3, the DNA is TGTGCCAGCAGTTTACTGGCAGAAACTGGAAACACCATATATTTT. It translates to CASSLLAETGNTIYF.